A single sample is the source of the 9 T cell receptor beta chains below, sequenced in a study of T cell changes during pregnancy in multiple sclerosis. Generated by immunoSEQ multiplex PCR, the TCRdb table keeps only in-frame clones and is missing some. The table includes roughly 100,000 clones, 90% to 95% detected once. The source was peripheral blood, collected after pregnancy. These receptor sequences come from a female donor in good health, enrolled as a control in a pregnancy study.

J is TRBJ1-2 and V is TRBV6-5; 8 positions agree with TRBD1. The V gene's germline CDR1 is MNHEY and CDR2 SVGAGI. Unmatched junction bases numbered 7, after V lost 0 bases and J lost 4 bases. The length of the CDR3 is 16 residues. The CDR3 loop reads CASSYSGTGRVYGYTF. The CDR3 nucleotides read TGTGCCAGCAGTTACTCAGGGACAGGTCGGGTCTATGGCTACACCTTC.

V usage is TRBV7-2 and J usage is TRBJ1-2; the D gene is possibly TRBD1 (5 bases). The germline V and J ends were trimmed by 5 bases and 4 bases, with 17 bases remaining between them. This CDR3 comprises 15 residues. Germline CDR1 and CDR2: SGHTA and FQGNSA. CDR3 residues: CASSPGLQRAYGYTF. The CDR3 DNA is TGTGCCAGCAGCCCGGGACTTCAGCGGGCCTATGGCTACACCTTC.

The gene calls are TRBV4-1 and TRBJ1-4; D might be TRBD1 (5 bases). Per the germline V gene, CDR1 is MGHRA and CDR2 is YSYEKL. This CDR3 spans 16 amino acids. V gave up 0 bases and J gave up 10 bases, with 18 bases separating them. The chain's CDR3 is CASSQDSGTRGGKLFF. CDR3 nucleotide sequence: TGCGCCAGCAGCCAAGATAGTGGCACCCGGGGGGGAAAACTGTTTTTT.

The chain is built from TRBV7-8 and TRBJ1-5; D possibly corresponds to TRBD1 (5 bases). Germline V gene lookup returns CDR1 SGHVS and CDR2 FQNEAQ. V lost 1 base and J 4 bases, leaving 11 bases between the germline ends. The CDR3 runs to 15 residues. The chain's CDR3 is CASSLGAGGNQPQHF. CDR3 nucleotides: TGTGCCAGCAGCTTAGGAGCGGGGGGAAATCAGCCCCAGCATTTT.

The V and J genes are TRBV7-6 and TRBJ2-3, with D tentatively TRBD1 (5 bases). The CDR3 has 14 residues. Germline V gene lookup returns CDR1 SGHVS and CDR2 FNYEAQ. The V gene lost 4 bases and the J gene lost 6 bases, with 14 bases spanning the gap. CDR3 residues: CASSSTGLGDTQYF. As DNA, the CDR3 is TGTGCCAGCAGCTCTACAGGTTTAGGGGATACGCAGTATTTT. Using reference TRBV7-6 and TRBJ2-3 for the parts outside the CDR3, the full variable domain is GAGVSQSPRYKVTKRGQDVALRCDPISGHVSLYWYRQALGQGPEFLTYFNYEAQQDKSGLPNDRFSAERPEGSISTLTIQRTEQRDSAMYRCASSSTGLGDTQYFGPGTRLTVL.

The chain employs TRBV7-2 and TRBJ1-6, with D hard to call. Between the trimmed V and J ends, which lost 5 bases and 7 bases, there was a span of 6 bases. The CDR3 consists of 12 residues. Germline V gene sequence: CDR1 SGHTA, CDR2 FQGNSA. The CDR3 reads CASSPQNSPLHF. The CDR3, as DNA: TGTGCCAGCAGCCCCCAGAATTCACCCCTCCACTTT.

CDR3 DNA: TGTGCCAGCAATCCGGGCAGGGGCACAGATACGCAGTATTTT. It encodes CASNPGRGTDTQYF. The chain is built from TRBV2 and TRBJ2-3; D is perhaps TRBD1 (5 bases). The CDR3 contains 14 residues. V was pared by 7 bases and J by 1 base, with 12 bases between. CDR1 and CDR2 (germline): SNHLY, FYNNEI.

The rearrangement joins TRBV4-2 to TRBJ2-1; 9 nucleotides match TRBD2. CDR3 size: 16 residues. CDR1 and CDR2 from the germline V gene are LGHNA and YNFKEQ. Trimming took 1 base from V and 4 from J; bases not matched to a gene: 5. This CDR3 is CASSQVVRGGYNEQFF. CDR3 DNA: TGTGCCAGCAGCCAAGTAGTGCGGGGGGGATACAATGAGCAGTTCTTC.

V usage is TRBV7-2 and J usage is TRBJ1-5, with 7 bases aligning to TRBD1. CDR1 and CDR2 from the germline V gene are SGHTA and FQGNSA. There are 15 residues in the CDR3. V lost 3 bases, J lost 7 bases, and 9 bases stayed unmatched. The CDR3 coding sequence is TGTGCCAGCAGCTTTGACAGGACAGGCAGCCAGCCCCAGCATTTT. This translates into CASSFDRTGSQPQHF.